This TCR beta chain was retrieved from a study of cytomegalovirus exposure and HLA in healthy donors. Study results and caveats: Reports state that TCR beta sequences accurately predicted most subjects' HLA-A and HLA-B alleles. The study designated over 150 TCR beta chains cytomegalovirus-associated. Only CMV serostatus was available as immune exposure information. Other equally common chains were less clonally expanded than HLA-associated TCR beta chains, a later analysis showed.

A note on this clone: Its specificity is unknown.

Primers: 60 Vbeta forward and 13 Jbeta reverse. Measured with immunoSEQ multiplex PCR; TCRdb has only the in-frame clones, and not every one. The data hold tens of thousands of clones, with roughly three fifths observed a single time. Material for sequencing was PBMCs. This TCR was recovered from a man aged 30 to 45 in good health and CMV-seronegative.

This chain's CDR3 is CSVGGGLNQETQYF. The DNA for the CDR3 is TGCAGCGTGGGGGGGGGATTAAACCAAGAGACCCAGTACTTC. The chain recombines TRBV29-1 with TRBJ2-5; 7 positions match TRBD2. V was clipped by 6 bases and J by 0 bases; unmatched bases: 7. The length of the CDR3 is 14 residues. Germline CDR1 is SQVTM and CDR2 is ANQGSEA.